This T cell receptor (beta chain) was captured in a study of blood T cell repertoires in COVID-19. On this clone: Additional DNA sequences in this sample encode the identical CDR3.

Original analysis: Amplification of reference gene primers provided the estimated nucleated cell counts. Libraries were prepared by immunoSEQ multiplex PCR; TCRdb keeps only in-frame clonotypes and omits some of them. For V, J and clone size, that table is used; D and trimming come from the DNA. This table has 90,000 to 110,000 clones, over 75% appearing once. This clonotype originated in a woman in her 50s with acute or convalescent COVID-19. Sequenced: peripheral blood.

DNA of the CDR3: TGTGCCAGCAGCCAAGACAGAGGAAACACCATATATTTT. Residues: CASSQDRGNTIYF. The chain links TRBV14 to TRBJ1-3; D gene uncertain. This CDR3 comprises 13 residues. Germline CDR1 reads SGHDN; CDR2 reads FVKESK. Trimming shortened V by 0 bases and J by 4 bases, and 4 bases separated the two germline ends.